This T cell receptor beta chain is from a study of blood T cell repertoires in COVID-19. The germline V gene has CDR1 MRHNA and CDR2 SNTAGT. The V segment lost 2 bases and the J segment 3 bases; nucleotides outside the gene matches: 13. The CDR3 totals 18 residues. Profiling relied on immunoSEQ multiplex PCR, and the TCRdb table lists in-frame clones only, not all of them. The sample lists 35,000 to 40,000 clones; approximately 80% were seen once. The sample was peripheral blood. This clonotype was obtained from a man aged 55 to 69 with COVID-19, enrolled during active disease. The V gene is TRBV6-4, the J gene TRBJ2-5; 9 bases line up with TRBD1. CDR3 nucleotide sequence: TGTGCCAGCAGTGACCCGGGCCTGGGACAGGGATCAGAAGAGACCCAGTACTTC. Protein product: CASSDPGLGQGSEETQYF.